The 5 T cell receptor beta chains in this list originate from one sample, sequenced in a study of beta chain features in type 1 diabetes. Since all of the isolated RNA was reverse transcribed, expressed TCRB transcripts were what got sequenced. The repertoire was sequenced with immunoSEQ multiplex PCR; TCRdb's copy has only in-frame clones and lacks some. The sample lists some 410,000 clones; approximately 15% were seen once. Sequencing used naive CD4+ T cells from blood. The receptors derive from a man aged 30 to 39 in good health.

This clone was seen more than once but under ten times. The chain has TRBV11-2 and TRBJ2-1; 11 bases agree with TRBD2. V was clipped by 7 bases and J by 3 bases; unmatched bases: 11. This CDR3 has 17 residues. The V gene's germline CDR1 is SGHAT and CDR2 FQNNGV. Here the CDR3 reads CASTLRLGTSGYNEQFF. The DNA of the CDR3 is TGTGCCAGCACCCTCCGGCTCGGGACTAGCGGCTACAATGAGCAGTTCTTC.

The chain is built from TRBV10-3 and TRBJ1-1; the D gene is possibly TRBD1 (5 bases). The CDR3 loop spans 13 amino acids. V shed 4 bases and J shed 3 bases, with 9 bases lying between them. Germline loops: CDR1 ENHRY, CDR2 SYGVKD. In DNA form, the CDR3 reads TGTGCCATCAGTGGACAGCTGGACACTGAAGCTTTCTTT. It encodes CAISGQLDTEAFF.

J is TRBJ2-1 and V is TRBV5-4; TRBD2 aligns across 7 bases. In germline, CDR1 is SGHNT, CDR2 YYREEE (reference sequence). V shed 0 bases, J shed 12 bases, and the junction held 9 bases outside the gene matches. This CDR3 is built from 14 residues. CDR3 loop: CASSLVTSREVQFF. The CDR3 DNA is TGTGCCAGCAGCTTGGTGACTAGCCGGGAAGTGCAGTTCTTC.

The rearrangement joins TRBV6-5 to TRBJ2-1; D unclear. This CDR3 is built from 10 residues. Deletions cut 8 bases from V and 8 bases from J, with 7 bases between. Germline V gene lookup returns CDR1 MNHEY and CDR2 SVGAGI. In DNA, the CDR3 is TGTGCCAGCGGTGGGTATGAGCAGTTCTTC. It encodes CASGGYEQFF.

This clone was seen a few times. This rearrangement joins TRBV18 to TRBJ2-7, with D perhaps TRBD1 or TRBD2 (5 bases each). The V end was cut by 4 bases, the J end by 3 bases, with 16 bases between. The CDR3 totals 15 residues. CDR1 is KGHSH, CDR2 LQKENI, per germline. The chain's CDR3 is CASSRGIGDGYEQYF. The DNA of the CDR3 is TGTGCCAGCTCACGGGGGATAGGCGACGGCTACGAGCAGTACTTC.